This TCR beta chain stems from a study of cytomegalovirus exposure and HLA in healthy donors. Study observations and caveats: What was likely a sequencing artifact was a cluster of highly shared sequence variants.

Remarks on this clone: Its antigen is not identified.

This CDR3 is 13 amino acids long. The V gene lost 6 bases and the J gene lost 5 bases, with 13 bases spanning the gap. The germline CDR1 and CDR2 sequences are MNHEY and SVGAGI. The PCR had 60 Vbeta and 13 Jbeta primers. Profiling relied on immunoSEQ multiplex PCR, and the TCRdb table lists in-frame clones only, not all of them. The repertoire holds 100,000 to 150,000 clones, with 50% to 80% as singletons. Sequencing was performed on PBMCs. The sequence was collected from a woman aged 40 to 50 in good health and CMV-seropositive. The genes are TRBV6-5 and TRBJ1-1, with D perhaps TRBD1 (6 bases). The CDR3 nucleotides are TGTGCCAGCAGCCAGGGGCGTGGGACTGAAGCTTTCTTT. Translation: CASSQGRGTEAFF.